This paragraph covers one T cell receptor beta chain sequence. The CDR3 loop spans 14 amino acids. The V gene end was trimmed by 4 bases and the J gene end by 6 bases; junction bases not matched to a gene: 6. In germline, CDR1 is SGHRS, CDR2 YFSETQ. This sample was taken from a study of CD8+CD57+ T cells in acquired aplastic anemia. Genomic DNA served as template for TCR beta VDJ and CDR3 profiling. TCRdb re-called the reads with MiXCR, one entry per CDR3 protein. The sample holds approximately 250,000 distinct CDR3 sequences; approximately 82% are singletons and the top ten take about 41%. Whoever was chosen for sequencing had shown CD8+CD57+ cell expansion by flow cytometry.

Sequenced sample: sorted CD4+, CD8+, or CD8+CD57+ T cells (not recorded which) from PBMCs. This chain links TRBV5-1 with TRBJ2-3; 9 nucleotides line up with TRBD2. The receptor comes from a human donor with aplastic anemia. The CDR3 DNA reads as TGCGCCAGCAGCCCCGGGACTAGCCTGGATACGCAGTATTTT. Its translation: CASSPGTSLDTQYF.